This T cell receptor (beta chain) stems from a study of read filtering for tumor transcriptome and immune sequencing. This clonotype was detected ten times or more. Its antigen is undetermined. This library used roughly 430 ng RNA and molecular barcoded adaptors spanning alpha/delta and beta/gamma chains. TCRdb used MiXCR to reprocess the reads, holding one entry per CDR3 protein. The sample carries 57,000 or so distinct CDR3 sequences, about 21% recorded once. Study-wide results and caveats: Without single-read clonotypes, shared clonotype proportions correlated more between IR-seq and RNA-seq. In IR-seq, single-read clonotypes were roughly 80% of clonotypes but approximately 4% of reads. This fraction held mixed bone marrow immune cells after CD138-negative sorting.

Trimming removed 5 bases at V and 3 bases at J, with 13 bases between. CDR3 length equals 14 residues. CDR1 is SQVTM, CDR2 ANQGSEA, per germline. Sequencing input: a population of CD138-negative cells sorted from bone marrow. This TCR was sampled from a donor aged 40 or over with multiple myeloma. This rearrangement joins TRBV29-1 to TRBJ1-4, with D maybe TRBD1 (5 bases). The CDR3 nucleotides read TGCAGCGTTACCGGACAAGCCTCTAATGAAAAACTGTTTTTT. This codes for CSVTGQASNEKLFF.